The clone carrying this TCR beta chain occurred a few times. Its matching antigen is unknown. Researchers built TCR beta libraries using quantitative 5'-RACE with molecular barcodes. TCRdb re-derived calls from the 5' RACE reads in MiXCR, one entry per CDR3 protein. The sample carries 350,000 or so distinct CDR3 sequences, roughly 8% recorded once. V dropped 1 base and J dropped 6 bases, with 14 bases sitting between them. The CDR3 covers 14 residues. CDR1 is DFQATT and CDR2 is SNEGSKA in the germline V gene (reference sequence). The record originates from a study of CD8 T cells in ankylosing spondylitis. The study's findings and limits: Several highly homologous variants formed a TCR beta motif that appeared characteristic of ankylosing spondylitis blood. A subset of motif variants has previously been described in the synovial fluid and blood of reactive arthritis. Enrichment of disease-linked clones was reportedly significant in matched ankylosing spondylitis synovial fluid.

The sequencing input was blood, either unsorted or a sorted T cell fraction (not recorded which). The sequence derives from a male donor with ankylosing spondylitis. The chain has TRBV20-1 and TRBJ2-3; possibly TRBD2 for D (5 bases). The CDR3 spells CSARARSTRDTQYF. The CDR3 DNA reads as TGCAGTGCTAGAGCCCGGTCAACTAGGGATACGCAGTATTTT.